The present entry profiles one T cell receptor (beta chain) with its context. What it recognizes is unknown. As processed by the authors: Junction-only sequences without quality scores were provided by ImmunoSEQ, so filtering was different. TCRdb's copy holds only in-frame clones and misses some; the assay was immunoSEQ multiplex PCR. For V, J and clone size, that table is used; D and trimming come from the DNA. This table holds 600,000 to 750,000 clones, about 78% found once. This entry comes from a study of shared clonotypes between healthy human individuals. With 3 bases clipped from V and 2 bases from J, the junction kept 5 bases outside the gene matches. Germline V lookup: CDR1 MNHEY, CDR2 SMNVEV (reference sequence). This CDR3 region has 15 residues. General observations from the study: Sequencing depth was expected to affect clonotype sharing among donors.

The sequenced sample was memory CD4+ T cells sorted from blood. Subset here: CD45RA-negative fraction. The chain uses TRBV27 and TRBJ2-3; 7 positions agree with TRBD2. The sequence was collected from a woman aged 25 to 39 in good health. In nucleotides, the CDR3 is TGTGCCAGCAGTTTGGGGCTAGCGGCCACAGATACGCAGTATTTT. Its protein is CASSLGLAATDTQYF.